This TCR beta chain appears in the sequencing data of a study of shared clonotypes between healthy human individuals. Profiling relied on immunoSEQ multiplex PCR, and the TCRdb table lists in-frame clones only, not all of them. The table has roughly 2.5 million clones, around 94% seen once. Between the trimmed V and J ends, which lost 0 bases and 3 bases, there was a span of 12 bases. Germline-derived CDR1 and CDR2 are SGHRS and YFSETQ. The CDR3 runs to 16 residues. The V and J genes are TRBV5-1 and TRBJ2-2, with a possible D match to TRBD1 (6 bases). The sequence was collected from a man between 18 and 29 years old in good health. Sample: naive CD4+ T cells sorted from blood. Noted subset: CD45RA+ positively selected. CDR3 nucleotide sequence: TGCGCCAGCAGCTTGGTAAGGACAGATTACACCGGGGAGCTGTTTTTT. It specifies CASSLVRTDYTGELFF.